The clone carrying this TCR beta chain was recorded a few times. TCRdb keeps only in-frame clones here, not all; method: immunoSEQ multiplex PCR. The sample records 84,000 or so clones, approximately 90% being singletons. This entry comes from a study of T cell responses to AZD1222 COVID-19 vaccine. Germline values: CDR1 LNHDA, CDR2 SQIVND (reference sequence). The CDR3 loop spans 16 amino acids. V lost 6 bases to trimming and J lost 5 bases; unmatched junction nucleotides: 8. This material consisted of peripheral blood, taken on day 0 of AZD1222 vaccination. The genes are TRBV19 and TRBJ2-1, with TRBD1 matching over 12 bases. This clonotype was sampled from an adult in good health. The CDR3 DNA follows: TGTGCCAGTAGCACCGGGACAGGGGGCTCGGACAATGAGCAGTTCTTC. This codes for CASSTGTGGSDNEQFF.